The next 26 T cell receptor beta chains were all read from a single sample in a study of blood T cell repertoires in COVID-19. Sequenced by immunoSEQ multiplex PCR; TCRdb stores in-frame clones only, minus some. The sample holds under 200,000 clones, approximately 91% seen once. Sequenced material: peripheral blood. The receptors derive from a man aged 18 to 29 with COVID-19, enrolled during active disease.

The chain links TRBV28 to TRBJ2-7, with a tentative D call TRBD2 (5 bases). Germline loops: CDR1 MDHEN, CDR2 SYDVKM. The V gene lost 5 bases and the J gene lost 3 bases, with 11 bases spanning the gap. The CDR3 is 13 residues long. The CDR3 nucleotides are TGTGCCAGCAGTCAGCTCGGAGGCTACGAGCAGTACTTC. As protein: CASSQLGGYEQYF.

The CDR3 is CAISAWQGPNTEAFF. The CDR3, as DNA: TGTGCCATCAGTGCGTGGCAGGGCCCGAACACTGAAGCTTTCTTT. The chain recombines TRBV10-3 with TRBJ1-1, with TRBD1 as a possible D gene (5 bases). The CDR3 loop spans 15 amino acids. CDR1 ENHRY and CDR2 SYGVKD come from the germline V gene. Trimming removed 4 bases at V and 1 base at J, with 13 bases between.

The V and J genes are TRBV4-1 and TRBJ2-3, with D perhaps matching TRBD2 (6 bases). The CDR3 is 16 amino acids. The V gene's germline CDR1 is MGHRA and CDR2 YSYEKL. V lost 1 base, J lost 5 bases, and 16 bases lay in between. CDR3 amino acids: CASSQGSFLGGDTQYF. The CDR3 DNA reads TGCGCCAGCAGCCAAGGGTCGTTCCTGGGGGGAGATACGCAGTATTTT.

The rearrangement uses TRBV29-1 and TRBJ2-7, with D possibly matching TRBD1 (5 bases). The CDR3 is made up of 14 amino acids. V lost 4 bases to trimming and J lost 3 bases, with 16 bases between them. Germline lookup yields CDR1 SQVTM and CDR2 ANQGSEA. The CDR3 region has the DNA TGCAGCGTTGGTTACTCGTCGCAGGGCTACGAGCAGTACTTC. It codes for CSVGYSSQGYEQYF.

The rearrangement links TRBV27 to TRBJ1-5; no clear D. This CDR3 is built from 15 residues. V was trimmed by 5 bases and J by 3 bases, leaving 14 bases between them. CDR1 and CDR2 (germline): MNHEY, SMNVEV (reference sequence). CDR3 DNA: TGTGCCAGCAGTCCCTGGAGGTCCCACAATCAGCCCCAGCATTTT. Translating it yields CASSPWRSHNQPQHF.

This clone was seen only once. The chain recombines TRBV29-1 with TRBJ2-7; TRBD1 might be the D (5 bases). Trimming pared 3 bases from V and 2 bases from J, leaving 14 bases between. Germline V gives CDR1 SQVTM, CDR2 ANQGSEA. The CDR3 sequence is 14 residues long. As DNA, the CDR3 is TGCAGCGTTGATAGCCAGGAAGGGGCCTACGAGCAGTACTTC. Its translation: CSVDSQEGAYEQYF.

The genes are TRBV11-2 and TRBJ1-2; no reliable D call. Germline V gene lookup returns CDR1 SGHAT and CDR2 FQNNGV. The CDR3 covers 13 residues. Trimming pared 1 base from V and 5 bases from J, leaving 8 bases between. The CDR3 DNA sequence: TGTGCCAGCAGCTTAGCTGCGGGGTATGGCTACACCTTC. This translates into CASSLAAGYGYTF.

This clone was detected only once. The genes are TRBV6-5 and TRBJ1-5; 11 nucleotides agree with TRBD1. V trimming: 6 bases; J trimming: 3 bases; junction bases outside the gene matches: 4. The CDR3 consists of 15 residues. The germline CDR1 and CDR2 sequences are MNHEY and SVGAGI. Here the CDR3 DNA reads TGTGCCAGCAGCGGGACAGGGGGAGTCAATCAGCCCCAGCATTTT. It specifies CASSGTGGVNQPQHF.

The CDR3, as DNA: TGTGCCAGCAGCTCCCCGGGACAGGGGTCACCCCTCCACTTT. Its translation is CASSSPGQGSPLHF. The chain has TRBV7-8 and TRBJ1-6; 10 nucleotides line up with TRBD1. The CDR3 length is 14 residues. Germline V gives CDR1 SGHVS, CDR2 FQNEAQ. V was clipped by 4 bases and J by 10 bases; unmatched bases: 4. The full variable domain, completed using reference TRBV7-8 and TRBJ1-6, is GAGVSQSPRYKVAKRGQDVALRCDPISGHVSLFWYQQALGQGPEFLTYFQNEAQLDKSGLPSDRFFAERPEGSVSTLKIQRTQQEDSAVYLCASSSPGQGSPLHFGNGTRLTVT.

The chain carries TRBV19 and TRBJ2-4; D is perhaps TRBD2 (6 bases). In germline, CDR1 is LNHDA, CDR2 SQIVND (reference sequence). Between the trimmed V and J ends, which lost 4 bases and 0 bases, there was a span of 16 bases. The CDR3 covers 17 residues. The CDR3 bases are TGTGCCAGTAGTACCCCCCGGGCGGGGATAGCCAAAAACATTCAGTACTTC. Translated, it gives CASSTPRAGIAKNIQYF.

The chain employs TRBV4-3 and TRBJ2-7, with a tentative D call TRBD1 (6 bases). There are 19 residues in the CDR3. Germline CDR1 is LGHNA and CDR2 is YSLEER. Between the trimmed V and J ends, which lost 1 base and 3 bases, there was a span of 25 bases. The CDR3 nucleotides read TGCGCCAGCAGCCAAGGGTCTAAAGGGACACCGAACCGTTTCTACGAGCAGTACTTC. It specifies CASSQGSKGTPNRFYEQYF.

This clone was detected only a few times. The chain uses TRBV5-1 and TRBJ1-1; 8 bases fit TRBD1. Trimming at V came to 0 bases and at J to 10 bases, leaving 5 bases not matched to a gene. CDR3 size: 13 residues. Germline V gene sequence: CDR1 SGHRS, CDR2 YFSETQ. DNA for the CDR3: TGCGCCAGCAGCTTGGACCGACAGGGGAGAGCTTTCTTT. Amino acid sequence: CASSLDRQGRAFF. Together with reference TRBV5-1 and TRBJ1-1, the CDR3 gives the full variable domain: KAGVTQTPRYLIKTRGQQVTLSCSPISGHRSVSWYQQTPGQGLQFLFEYFSETQRNKGNFPGRFSGRQFSNSRSEMNVSTLELGDSALYLCASSLDRQGRAFFGQGTRLTVV.

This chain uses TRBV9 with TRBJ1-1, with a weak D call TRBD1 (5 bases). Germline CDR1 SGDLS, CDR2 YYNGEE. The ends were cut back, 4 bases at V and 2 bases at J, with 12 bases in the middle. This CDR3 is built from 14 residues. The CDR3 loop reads CASSSGDGNTEAFF. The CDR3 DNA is TGTGCCAGCAGCTCGGGGGACGGAAACACTGAAGCTTTCTTT.

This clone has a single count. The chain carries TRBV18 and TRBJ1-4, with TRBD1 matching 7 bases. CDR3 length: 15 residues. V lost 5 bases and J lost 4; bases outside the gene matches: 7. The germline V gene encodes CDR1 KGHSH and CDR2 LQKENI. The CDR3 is CASSLQGRDNEKLFF. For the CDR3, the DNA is TGTGCCAGCTCATTACAGGGGCGTGATAATGAAAAACTGTTTTTT.

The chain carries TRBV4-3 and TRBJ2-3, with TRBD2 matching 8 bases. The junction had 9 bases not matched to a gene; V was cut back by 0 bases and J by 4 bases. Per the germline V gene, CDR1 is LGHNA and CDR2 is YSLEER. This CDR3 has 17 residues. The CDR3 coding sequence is TGCGCCAGCAGCCAAGAATCCAGCGGGAGAGTGGCAGATACGCAGTATTTT. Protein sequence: CASSQESSGRVADTQYF.

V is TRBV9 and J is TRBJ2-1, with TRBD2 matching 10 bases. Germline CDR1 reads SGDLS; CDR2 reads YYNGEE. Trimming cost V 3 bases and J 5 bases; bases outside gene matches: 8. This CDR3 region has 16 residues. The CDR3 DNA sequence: TGTGCCAGCAGCGCTTCTCTAGCGGGAGTGGACAATGAGCAGTTCTTC. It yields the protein CASSASLAGVDNEQFF.

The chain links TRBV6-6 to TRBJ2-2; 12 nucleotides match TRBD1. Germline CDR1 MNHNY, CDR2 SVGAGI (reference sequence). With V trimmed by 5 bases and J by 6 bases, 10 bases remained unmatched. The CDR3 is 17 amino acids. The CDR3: CASSLKGQGALAGELFF. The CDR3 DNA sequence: TGTGCCAGCAGTCTAAAGGGACAGGGGGCTCTCGCCGGGGAGCTGTTTTTT.

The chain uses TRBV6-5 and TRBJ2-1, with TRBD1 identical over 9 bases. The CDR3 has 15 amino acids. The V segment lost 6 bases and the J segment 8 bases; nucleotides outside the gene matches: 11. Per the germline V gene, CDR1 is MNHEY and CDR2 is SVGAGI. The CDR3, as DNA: TGTGCCAGCAGACGATATTGGACAGGGGCCGATGAGCAGTTCTTC. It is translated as CASRRYWTGADEQFF.

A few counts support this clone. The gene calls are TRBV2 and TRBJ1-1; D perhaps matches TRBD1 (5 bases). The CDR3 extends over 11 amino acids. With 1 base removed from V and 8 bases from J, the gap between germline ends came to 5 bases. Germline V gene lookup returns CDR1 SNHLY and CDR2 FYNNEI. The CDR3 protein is CASSEEGEAFF. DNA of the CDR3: TGTGCCAGCAGTGAAGAGGGGGAAGCTTTCTTT.

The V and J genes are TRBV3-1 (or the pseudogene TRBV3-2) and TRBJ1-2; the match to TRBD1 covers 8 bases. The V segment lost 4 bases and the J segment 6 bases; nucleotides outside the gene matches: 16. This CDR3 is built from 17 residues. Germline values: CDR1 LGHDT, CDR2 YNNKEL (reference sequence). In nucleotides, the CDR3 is TGTGCCAGCAGCCCAAGGGGTATGAGCCGGACAGGGCATGGCTACACCTTC. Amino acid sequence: CASSPRGMSRTGHGYTF.

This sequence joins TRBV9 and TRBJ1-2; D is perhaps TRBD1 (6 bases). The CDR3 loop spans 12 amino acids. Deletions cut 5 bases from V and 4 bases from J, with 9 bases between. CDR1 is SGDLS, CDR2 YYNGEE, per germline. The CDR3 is CASRQGPYGYTF. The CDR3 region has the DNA TGTGCCAGCAGACAGGGCCCCTATGGCTACACCTTC.

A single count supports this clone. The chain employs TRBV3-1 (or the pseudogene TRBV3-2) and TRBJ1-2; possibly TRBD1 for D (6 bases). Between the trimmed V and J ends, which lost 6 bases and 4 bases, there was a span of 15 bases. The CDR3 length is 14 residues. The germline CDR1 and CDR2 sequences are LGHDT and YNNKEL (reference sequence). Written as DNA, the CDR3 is TGTGCCAGCAGTCCAAGGGGGAGTCCCTATGGCTACACCTTC. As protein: CASSPRGSPYGYTF.

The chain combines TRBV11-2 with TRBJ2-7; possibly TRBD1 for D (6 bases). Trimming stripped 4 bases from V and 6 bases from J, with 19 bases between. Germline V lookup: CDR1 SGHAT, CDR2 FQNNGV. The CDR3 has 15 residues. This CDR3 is CASSSPDSPKSEQYF. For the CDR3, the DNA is TGTGCCAGCAGCTCCCCGGACAGTCCAAAGAGCGAGCAGTACTTC.

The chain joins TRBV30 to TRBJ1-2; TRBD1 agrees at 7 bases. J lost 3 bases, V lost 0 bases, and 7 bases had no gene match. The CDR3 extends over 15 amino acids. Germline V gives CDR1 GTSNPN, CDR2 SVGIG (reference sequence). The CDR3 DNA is TGTGCCTGGAGTGTACTGAGGGGGCTTGACTATGGCTACACCTTC. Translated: CAWSVLRGLDYGYTF.

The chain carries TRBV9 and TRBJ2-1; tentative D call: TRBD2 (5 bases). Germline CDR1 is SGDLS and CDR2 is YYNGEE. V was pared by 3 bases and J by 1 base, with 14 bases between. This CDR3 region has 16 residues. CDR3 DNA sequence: TGTGCCAGCAGCGGCACCGGAGGACCTTCCTACAATGAGCAGTTCTTC. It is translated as CASSGTGGPSYNEQFF.

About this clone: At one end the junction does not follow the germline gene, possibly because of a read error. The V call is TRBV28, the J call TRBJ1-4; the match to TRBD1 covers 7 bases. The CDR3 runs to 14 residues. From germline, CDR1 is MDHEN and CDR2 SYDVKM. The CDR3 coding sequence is TGTGCCAGCACCCCGACAGGGAGGCAAGAAAAACTGCTTTTT. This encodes CASTPTGRQEKLLF.